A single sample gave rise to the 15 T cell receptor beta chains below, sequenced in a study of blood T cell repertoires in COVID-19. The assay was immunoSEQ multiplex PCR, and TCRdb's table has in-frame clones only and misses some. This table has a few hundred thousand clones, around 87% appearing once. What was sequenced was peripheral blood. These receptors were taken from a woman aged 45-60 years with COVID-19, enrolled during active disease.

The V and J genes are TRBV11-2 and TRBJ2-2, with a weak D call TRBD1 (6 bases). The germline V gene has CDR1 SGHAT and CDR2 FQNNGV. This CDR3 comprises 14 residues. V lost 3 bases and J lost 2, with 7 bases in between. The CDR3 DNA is TGTGCCAGCAGCTTTGGGGGCAACACCGGGGAGCTGTTTTTT. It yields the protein CASSFGGNTGELFF.

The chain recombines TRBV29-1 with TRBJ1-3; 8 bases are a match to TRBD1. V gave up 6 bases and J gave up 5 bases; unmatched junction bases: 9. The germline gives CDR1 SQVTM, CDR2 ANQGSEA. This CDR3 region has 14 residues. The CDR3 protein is CSVGGTGGRNTIYF. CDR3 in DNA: TGCAGCGTGGGAGGGACAGGCGGTAGAAACACCATATATTTT. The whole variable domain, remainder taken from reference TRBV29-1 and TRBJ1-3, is SAVISQKPSRDICQRGTSLTIQCQVDSQVTMMFWYRQQPGQSLTLIATANQGSEATYESGFVIDKFPISRPNLTFSTLTVSNMSPEDSSIYLCSVGGTGGRNTIYFGEGSWLTVV.

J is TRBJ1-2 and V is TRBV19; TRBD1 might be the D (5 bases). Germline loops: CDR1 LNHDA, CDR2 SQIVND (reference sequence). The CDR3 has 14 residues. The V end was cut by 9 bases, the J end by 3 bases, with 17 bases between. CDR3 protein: CARGGPPTDYGYTF. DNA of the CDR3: TGTGCCAGGGGGGGTCCCCCAACAGACTATGGCTACACCTTC.

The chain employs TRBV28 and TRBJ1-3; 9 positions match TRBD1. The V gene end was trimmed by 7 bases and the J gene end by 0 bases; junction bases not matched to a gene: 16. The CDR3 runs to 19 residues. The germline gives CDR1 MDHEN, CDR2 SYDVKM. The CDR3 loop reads CASIGTGLIELFSGNTIYF. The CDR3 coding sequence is TGTGCCAGCATCGGGACAGGGTTAATCGAACTGTTCTCTGGAAACACCATATATTTT. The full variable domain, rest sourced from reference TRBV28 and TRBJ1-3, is DVKVTQSSRYLVKRTGEKVFLECVQDMDHENMFWYRQDPGLGLRLIYFSYDVKMKEKGDIPEGYSVSREKKERFSLILESASTNQTSMYLCASIGTGLIELFSGNTIYFGEGSWLTVV.

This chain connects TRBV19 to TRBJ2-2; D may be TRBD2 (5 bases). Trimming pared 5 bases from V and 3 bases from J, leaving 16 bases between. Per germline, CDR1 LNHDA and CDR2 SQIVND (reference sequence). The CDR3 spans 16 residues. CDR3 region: CASSLPFAGHTGELFF. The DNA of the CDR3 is TGTGCCAGTAGTCTCCCCTTTGCGGGCCACACCGGGGAGCTGTTTTTT.

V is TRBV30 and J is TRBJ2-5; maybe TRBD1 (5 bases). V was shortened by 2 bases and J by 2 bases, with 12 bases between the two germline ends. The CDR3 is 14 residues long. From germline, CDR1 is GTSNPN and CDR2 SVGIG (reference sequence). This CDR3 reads CAWSPQGWQETQYF. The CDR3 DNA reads TGTGCCTGGAGTCCTCAGGGATGGCAAGAGACCCAGTACTTC.

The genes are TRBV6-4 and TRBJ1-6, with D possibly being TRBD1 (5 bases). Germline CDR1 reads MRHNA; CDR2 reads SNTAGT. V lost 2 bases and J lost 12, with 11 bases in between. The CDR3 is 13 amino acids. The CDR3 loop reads CASSDAAGLPLHF. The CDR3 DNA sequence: TGTGCCAGCAGTGACGCAGCAGGGTTACCCCTCCACTTT.

Here the CDR3 DNA reads TGTGCCAGCAGCTCCGGAGGGCAGAATGAGCAGTTCTTC. It codes for CASSSGGQNEQFF. This chain joins TRBV7-2 and TRBJ2-1, with D tentatively TRBD2 (6 bases). The V end lost 4 bases, the J end lost 7 bases, and 11 bases lay between the germline ends. There are 13 residues in the CDR3. The germline V gene encodes CDR1 SGHTA and CDR2 FQGNSA. The variable domain in full, completed from reference TRBV7-2 and TRBJ2-1, reads GAGVSQSPSNKVTEKGKDVELRCDPISGHTALYWYRQSLGQGLEFLIYFQGNSAPDKSGLPSDRFSAERTGGSVSTLTIQRTQQEDSAVYLCASSSGGQNEQFFGPGTRLTVL.

CDR3 residues: CASSLDFTGYEQYF. CDR3 DNA sequence: TGTGCCAGCAGTCTAGACTTCACAGGGTACGAGCAGTACTTC. V usage is TRBV7-9 and J usage is TRBJ2-7; weak D call: TRBD1 (6 bases). The V end lost 6 bases, the J end lost 4 bases, and 16 bases lay between the germline ends. Germline loops: CDR1 SEHNR, CDR2 FQNEAQ (reference sequence). The CDR3 consists of 14 residues.

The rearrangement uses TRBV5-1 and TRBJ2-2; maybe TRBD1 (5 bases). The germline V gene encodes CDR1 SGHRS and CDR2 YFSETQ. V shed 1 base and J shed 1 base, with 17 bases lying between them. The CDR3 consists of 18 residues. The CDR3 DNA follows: TGCGCCAGCAGCTTGAGCGAGGTGTGGACACTGAACACCGGGGAGCTGTTTTTT. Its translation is CASSLSEVWTLNTGELFF.

CDR3 loop: CASSPGQPEAFF. CDR3 DNA: TGTGCCAGCAGTCCAGGACAGCCTGAAGCTTTCTTT. The chain recombines TRBV27 with TRBJ1-1; D possibly corresponds to TRBD1 (6 bases). Germline CDR1 reads MNHEY; CDR2 reads SMNVEV (reference sequence). Trimming took 5 bases from V and 6 from J, leaving 10 bases between them. This CDR3 has 12 residues.

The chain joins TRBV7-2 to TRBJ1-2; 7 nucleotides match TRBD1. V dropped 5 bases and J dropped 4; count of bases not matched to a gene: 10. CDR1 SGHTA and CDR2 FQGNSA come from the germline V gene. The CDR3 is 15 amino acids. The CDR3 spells CASSPVKGQFYGYTF. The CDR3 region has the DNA TGTGCCAGCAGCCCTGTAAAGGGACAGTTCTATGGCTACACCTTC.

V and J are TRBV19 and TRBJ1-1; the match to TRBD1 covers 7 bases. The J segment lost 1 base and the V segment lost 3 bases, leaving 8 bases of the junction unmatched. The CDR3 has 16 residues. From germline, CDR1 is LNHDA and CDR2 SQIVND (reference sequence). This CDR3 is CASSMARGVGNTEAFF. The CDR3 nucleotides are TGTGCCAGTAGTATGGCCAGGGGGGTCGGGAACACTGAAGCTTTCTTT.

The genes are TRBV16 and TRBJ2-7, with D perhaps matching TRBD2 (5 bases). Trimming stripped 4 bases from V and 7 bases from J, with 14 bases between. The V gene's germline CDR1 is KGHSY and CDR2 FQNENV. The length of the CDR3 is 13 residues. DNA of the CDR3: TGTGCCAGCAGCCCCGGACTTGGTGGAGAGCAGTACTTC. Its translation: CASSPGLGGEQYF.

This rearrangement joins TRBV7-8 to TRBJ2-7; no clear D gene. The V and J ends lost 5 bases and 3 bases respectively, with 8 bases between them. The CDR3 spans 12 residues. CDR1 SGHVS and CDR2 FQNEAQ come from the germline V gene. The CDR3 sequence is CASSPSLYEQYF. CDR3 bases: TGTGCCAGCAGCCCCTCCCTCTACGAGCAGTACTTC.